This TCR beta chain was sequenced during a study of cytomegalovirus exposure and HLA in healthy donors. Sequencing was performed with immunoSEQ multiplex PCR; in TCRdb, only in-frame clones are kept and a portion is missing. The data show some 220,000 clones, with over 80% seen just once and more than 0.85% held by the top ten. Per germline, CDR1 SGDLS and CDR2 YYNGEE. With 0 bases clipped from V and 6 bases from J, the junction kept 8 bases outside the gene matches. The CDR3 is 15 residues long. Sequenced material: PBMCs. The source is a woman aged 18-29 years in good health and CMV-seronegative. V is TRBV9 and J is TRBJ1-1; 7 bases are a match to TRBD1. The CDR3 sequence is CASSVALQGLSEAFF. CDR3 nucleotides: TGTGCCAGCAGCGTAGCTCTACAGGGGCTATCTGAAGCTTTCTTT.